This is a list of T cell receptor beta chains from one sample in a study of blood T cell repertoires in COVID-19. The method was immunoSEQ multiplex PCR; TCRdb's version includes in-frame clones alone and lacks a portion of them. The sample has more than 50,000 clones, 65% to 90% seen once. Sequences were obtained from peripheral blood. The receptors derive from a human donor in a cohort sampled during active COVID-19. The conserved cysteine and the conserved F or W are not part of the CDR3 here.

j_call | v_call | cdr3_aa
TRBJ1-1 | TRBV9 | ASSAGQMRTEAF
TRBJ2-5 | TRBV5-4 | ASSLSSAYQETQY
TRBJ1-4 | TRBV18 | ASSSYRGTNEKLF
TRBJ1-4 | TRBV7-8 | ASSRTDGVPGEKLF
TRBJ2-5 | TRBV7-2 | ASSPSQGHLSAQY
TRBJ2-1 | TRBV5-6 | ASSLPGLGSSYNEQF
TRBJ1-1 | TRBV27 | ASSLQGGNTEAF
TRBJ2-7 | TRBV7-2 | ASSLLHEQY
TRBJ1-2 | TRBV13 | ASSSDTDRDGLDGYT
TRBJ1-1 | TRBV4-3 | ASSQDGIRGLNTEAF
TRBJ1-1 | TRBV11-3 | ASSLVRANTEAF
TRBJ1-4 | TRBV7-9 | ASSFGPGGATNEKLF
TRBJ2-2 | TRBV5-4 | ASSLARGATGELF
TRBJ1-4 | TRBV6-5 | ASSSTEAPMKKLF
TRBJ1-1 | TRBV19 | ASSIGGRSEAF
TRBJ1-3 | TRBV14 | ASSQRRRVSGNTIY
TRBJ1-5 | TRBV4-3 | ASSQGEYRGKASGQPQH
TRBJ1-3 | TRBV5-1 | ASSHDREGNTIY
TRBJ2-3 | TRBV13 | ASSARVAPDTQY
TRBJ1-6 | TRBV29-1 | SVSDRGDNSPLH
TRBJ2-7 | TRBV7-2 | ASSLGLRGSSYEQY
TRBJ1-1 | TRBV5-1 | ASSFTGDTEAF
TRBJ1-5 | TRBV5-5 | ASSTGTGAPRSQH
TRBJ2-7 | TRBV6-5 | ASDPWASGVREQY
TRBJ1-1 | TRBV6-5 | ASSYGGHYTEAF
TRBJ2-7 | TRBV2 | ASSPGTTRTYEQY
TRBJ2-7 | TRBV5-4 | ASSPGASAPYEQY
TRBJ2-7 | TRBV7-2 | ASRVSPSPGYEQY
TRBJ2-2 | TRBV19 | ASSAGFGELF
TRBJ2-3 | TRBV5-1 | ASSLGGLAADTQY
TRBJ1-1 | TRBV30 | AGRPGGWRNTEAF
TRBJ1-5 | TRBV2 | ASSEGPFMEAQNQPQH
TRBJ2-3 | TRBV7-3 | ASSWGLAELDADTQY
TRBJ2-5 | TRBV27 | ASSLLSGTAQETQY
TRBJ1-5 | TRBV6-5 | ASRPTGNNQPQH
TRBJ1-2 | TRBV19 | ASSIGGGLYGYT
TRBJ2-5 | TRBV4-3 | ASSQDRTTEETQY
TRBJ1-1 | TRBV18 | ASSPRAPPNTEAF
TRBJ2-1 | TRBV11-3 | ASISRRAGGPISYNEQF
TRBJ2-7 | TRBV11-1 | ASSLGLNKYEQY
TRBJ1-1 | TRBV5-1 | ASSLGTGDMNTEAF
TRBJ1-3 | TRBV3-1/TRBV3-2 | ASSQELRISGNTIY
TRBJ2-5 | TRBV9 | ASSGAGTSYETQY
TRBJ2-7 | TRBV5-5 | ASSGTGGFPSYEQY
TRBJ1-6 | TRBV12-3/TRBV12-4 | ASSFEGAALH
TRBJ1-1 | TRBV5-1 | ASSPQGTGYTEAF
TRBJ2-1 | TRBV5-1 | ASSTEGTVSYNEQF
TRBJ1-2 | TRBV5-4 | ASSRGVQGTGDGYGYT
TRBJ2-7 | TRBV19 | ASSIDGTLSGEQY
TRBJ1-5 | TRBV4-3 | ASSQAANQPQH
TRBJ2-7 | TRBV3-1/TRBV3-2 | ASSQFGGFRIYEQY
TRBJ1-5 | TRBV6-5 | ASTRTGVSNQPQH
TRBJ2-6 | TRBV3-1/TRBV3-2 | ASSQGGHGLNSGANVLT
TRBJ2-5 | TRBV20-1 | SASTGLGTWETQY
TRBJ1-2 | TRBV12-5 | ASGLEQGARGYT
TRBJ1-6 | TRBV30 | AWSTTVTLDSPLH
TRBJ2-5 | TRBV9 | ASSDGSSGVETQY